Given below is one T cell receptor beta chain in context. The record originates from a study of blood T cell repertoires in COVID-19. Study as a whole: In each case, the material was cDNA or gDNA derived from T cells, B-cell-depleted T cells, or PBMCs.

The method was immunoSEQ multiplex PCR; TCRdb's version includes in-frame clones alone and lacks a portion of them. This table holds about 15,000 clones, about 86% found once. V was clipped by 4 bases and J by 1 base, with 10 bases between them. This CDR3 has 14 residues. The V gene's germline CDR1 is SGHVS and CDR2 FQNEAQ. The specimen sequenced was peripheral blood. The V gene is TRBV7-8, the J gene TRBJ2-5; D possibly corresponds to TRBD1 (6 bases). This TCR was sampled from a human donor in a cohort sampled during active COVID-19. The CDR3 region is CASSWTETQETQYF. The CDR3 coding sequence is TGTGCCAGCAGCTGGACAGAAACCCAAGAGACCCAGTACTTC.